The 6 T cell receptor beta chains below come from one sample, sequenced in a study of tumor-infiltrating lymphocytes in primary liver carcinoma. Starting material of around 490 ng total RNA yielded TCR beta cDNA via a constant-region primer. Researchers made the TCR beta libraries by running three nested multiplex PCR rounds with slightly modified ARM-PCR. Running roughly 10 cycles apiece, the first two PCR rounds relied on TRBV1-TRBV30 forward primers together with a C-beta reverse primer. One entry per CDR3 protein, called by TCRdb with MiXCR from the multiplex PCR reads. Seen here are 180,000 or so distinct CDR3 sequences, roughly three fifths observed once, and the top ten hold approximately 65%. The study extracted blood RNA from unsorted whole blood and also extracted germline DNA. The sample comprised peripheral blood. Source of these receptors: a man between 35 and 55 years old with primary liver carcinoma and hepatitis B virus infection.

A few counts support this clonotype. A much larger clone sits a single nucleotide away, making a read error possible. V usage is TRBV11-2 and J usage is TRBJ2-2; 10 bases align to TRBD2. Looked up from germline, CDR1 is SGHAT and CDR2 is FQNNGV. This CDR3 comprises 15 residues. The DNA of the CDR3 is TGTGCCAGCAGCCCAAGCGGGAGGGGTACCGGGGAGCCGTTTTTT. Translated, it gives CASSPSGRGTGEPFF.

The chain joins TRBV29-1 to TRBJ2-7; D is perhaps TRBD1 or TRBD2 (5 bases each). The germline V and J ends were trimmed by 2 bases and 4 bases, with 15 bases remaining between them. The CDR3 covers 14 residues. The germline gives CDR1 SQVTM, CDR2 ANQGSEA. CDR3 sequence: CSVERPGSGYEQYF. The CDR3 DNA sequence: TGCAGCGTTGAACGGCCAGGGAGTGGATACGAGCAGTACTTC.

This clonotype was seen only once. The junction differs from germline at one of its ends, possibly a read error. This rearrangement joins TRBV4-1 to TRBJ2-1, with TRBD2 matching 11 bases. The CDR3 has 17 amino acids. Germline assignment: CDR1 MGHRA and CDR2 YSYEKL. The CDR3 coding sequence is TGCGCCAGCAGCCGACAGGGACTAGCGGTTTCCTACAATGAGCAGCTCTTC. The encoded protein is CASSRQGLAVSYNEQLF.

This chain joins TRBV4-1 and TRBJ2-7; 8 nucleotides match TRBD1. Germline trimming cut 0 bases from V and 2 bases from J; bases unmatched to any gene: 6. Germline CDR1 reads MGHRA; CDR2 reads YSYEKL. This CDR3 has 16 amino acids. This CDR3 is CASSQDSRTGTYEQYF. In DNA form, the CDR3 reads TGCGCCAGCAGCCAAGATAGCCGGACAGGGACCTACGAGCAGTACTTC.

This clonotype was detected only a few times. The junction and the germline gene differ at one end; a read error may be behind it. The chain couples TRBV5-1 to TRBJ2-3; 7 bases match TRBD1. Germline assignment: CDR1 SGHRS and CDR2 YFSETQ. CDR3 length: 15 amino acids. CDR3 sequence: CASSSSTGITDTQYF. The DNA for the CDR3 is TGCGCTAGCAGCTCCTCGACAGGGATCACAGATACGCAGTATTTT.

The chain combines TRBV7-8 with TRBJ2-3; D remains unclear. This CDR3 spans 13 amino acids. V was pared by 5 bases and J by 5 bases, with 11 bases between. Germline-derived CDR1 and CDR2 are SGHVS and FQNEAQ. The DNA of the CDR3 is TGTGCCAGCAGCCTCATGCAGGAAGATACGCAGTATTTT. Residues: CASSLMQEDTQYF.